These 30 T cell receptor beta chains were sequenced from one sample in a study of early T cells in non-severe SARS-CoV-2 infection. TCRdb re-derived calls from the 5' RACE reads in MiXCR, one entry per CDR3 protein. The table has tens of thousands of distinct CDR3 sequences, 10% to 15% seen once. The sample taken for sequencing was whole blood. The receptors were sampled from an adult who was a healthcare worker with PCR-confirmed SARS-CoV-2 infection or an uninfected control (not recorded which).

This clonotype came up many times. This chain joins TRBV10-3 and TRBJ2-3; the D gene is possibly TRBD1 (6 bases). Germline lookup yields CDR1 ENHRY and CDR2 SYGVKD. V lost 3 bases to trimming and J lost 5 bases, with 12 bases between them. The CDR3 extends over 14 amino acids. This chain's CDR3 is CAISEDRILDTQYF. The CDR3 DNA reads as TGTGCCATCAGTGAAGACAGGATTTTAGATACGCAGTATTTT.

In DNA form, the CDR3 reads TGCAGCGTTCGGCCGGCTTTCTTT. This sequence encodes CSVRPAFF. The genes are TRBV29-1 and TRBJ1-1; unclear D gene. Germline V CDR1 and CDR2: SQVTM, ANQGSEA. Trimming left V 5 bases short and J 11 bases short, with 6 bases between. The length of the CDR3 is 8 residues.

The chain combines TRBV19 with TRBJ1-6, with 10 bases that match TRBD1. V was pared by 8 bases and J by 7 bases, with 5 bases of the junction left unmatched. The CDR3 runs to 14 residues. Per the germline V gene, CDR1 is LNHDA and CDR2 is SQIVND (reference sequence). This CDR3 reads CASRGQGMNSPLHF. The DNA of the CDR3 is TGTGCCAGTCGGGGACAGGGGATGAATTCACCCCTCCACTTT. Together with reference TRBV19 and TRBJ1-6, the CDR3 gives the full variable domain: DGGITQSPKYLFRKEGQNVTLSCEQNLNHDAMYWYRQDPGQGLRLIYYSQIVNDFQKGDIAEGYSVSREKKESFPLTVTSAQKNPTAFYLCASRGQGMNSPLHFGNGTRLTVT.

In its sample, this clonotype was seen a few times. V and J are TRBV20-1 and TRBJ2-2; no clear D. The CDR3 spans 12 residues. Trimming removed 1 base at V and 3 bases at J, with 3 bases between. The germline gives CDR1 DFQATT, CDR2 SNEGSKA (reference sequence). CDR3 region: CSARADTGELFF. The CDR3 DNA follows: TGCAGTGCTAGAGCGGACACCGGGGAGCTGTTTTTT.

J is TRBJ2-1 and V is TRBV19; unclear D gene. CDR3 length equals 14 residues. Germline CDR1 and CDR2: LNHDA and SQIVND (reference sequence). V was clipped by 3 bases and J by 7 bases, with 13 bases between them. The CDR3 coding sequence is TGTGCCAGTAGTATCACGACTTTCGGGAATGAGCAGTTCTTC. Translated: CASSITTFGNEQFF.

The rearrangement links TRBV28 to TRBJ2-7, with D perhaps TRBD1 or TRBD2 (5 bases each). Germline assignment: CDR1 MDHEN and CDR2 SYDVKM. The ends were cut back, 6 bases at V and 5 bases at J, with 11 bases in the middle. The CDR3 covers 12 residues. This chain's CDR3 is CASSLGVNEQYF. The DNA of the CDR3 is TGTGCCAGCAGCCTGGGGGTTAACGAGCAGTACTTC.

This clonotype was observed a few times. This chain's CDR3 is CASRSGGNEQFF. The CDR3 DNA is TGTGCCAGCAGATCAGGGGGCAATGAGCAGTTCTTC. The chain joins TRBV7-2 to TRBJ2-1; 7 bases map to TRBD1. Germline CDR1 reads SGHTA; CDR2 reads FQGNSA. With 6 bases clipped from V and 6 bases from J, the junction kept 2 bases outside the gene matches. This CDR3 is built from 12 residues. Full variable domain (missing parts from reference TRBV7-2 and TRBJ2-1): GAGVSQSPSNKVTEKGKDVELRCDPISGHTALYWYRQSLGQGLEFLIYFQGNSAPDKSGLPSDRFSAERTGGSVSTLTIQRTQQEDSAVYLCASRSGGNEQFFGPGTRLTVL.

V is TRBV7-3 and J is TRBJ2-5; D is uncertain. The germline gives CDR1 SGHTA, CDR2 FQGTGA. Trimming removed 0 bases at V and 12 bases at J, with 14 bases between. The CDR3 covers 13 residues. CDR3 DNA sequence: TGTGCCAGCAGCTTAACGTCCGATCTAGGGAAGTACTTC. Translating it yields CASSLTSDLGKYF.

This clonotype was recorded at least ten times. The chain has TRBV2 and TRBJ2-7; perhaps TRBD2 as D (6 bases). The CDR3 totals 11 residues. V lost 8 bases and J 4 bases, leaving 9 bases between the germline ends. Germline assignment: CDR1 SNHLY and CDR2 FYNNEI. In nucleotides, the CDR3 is TGTGCCAGCGGACGGGAGTACGAGCAGTACTTC. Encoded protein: CASGREYEQYF.

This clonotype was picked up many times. CDR3 sequence: CASSSTGGLLGYNEQFF. For the CDR3, the DNA is TGTGCCAGCAGCTCCACAGGGGGCCTCCTAGGCTACAATGAGCAGTTCTTC. The rearrangement uses TRBV9 and TRBJ2-1; 9 nucleotides line up with TRBD1. CDR1 and CDR2 from the germline V gene are SGDLS and YYNGEE. The V segment lost 4 bases and the J segment 3 bases; nucleotides outside the gene matches: 11. The CDR3 extends over 17 amino acids. The variable domain in full, completed from reference TRBV9 and TRBJ2-1, reads DSGVTQTPKHLITATGQRVTLRCSPRSGDLSVYWYQQSLDQGLQFLIQYYNGEERAKGNILERFSAQQFPDLHSELNLSSLELGDSALYFCASSSTGGLLGYNEQFFGPGTRLTVL.

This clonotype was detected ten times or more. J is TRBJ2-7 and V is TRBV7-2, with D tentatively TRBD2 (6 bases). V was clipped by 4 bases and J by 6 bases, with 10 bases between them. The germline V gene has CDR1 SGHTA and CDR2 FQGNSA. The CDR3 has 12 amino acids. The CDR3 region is CASSSIGGEQYF. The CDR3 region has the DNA TGTGCCAGCAGCTCTATCGGGGGCGAGCAGTACTTC.

Written as DNA, the CDR3 is TGTGCCAGCAGCCCTACGGCCGGGACGGAGAACACCGGGGAGCTGTTTTTT. Translated: CASSPTAGTENTGELFF. This sequence joins TRBV5-4 and TRBJ2-2; D possibly matches TRBD1 or TRBD2 (5 bases each). The CDR3 totals 17 residues. Germline V gene lookup returns CDR1 SGHNT and CDR2 YYREEE (reference sequence). Deletions cut 4 bases from V and 1 base from J, with 17 bases between.

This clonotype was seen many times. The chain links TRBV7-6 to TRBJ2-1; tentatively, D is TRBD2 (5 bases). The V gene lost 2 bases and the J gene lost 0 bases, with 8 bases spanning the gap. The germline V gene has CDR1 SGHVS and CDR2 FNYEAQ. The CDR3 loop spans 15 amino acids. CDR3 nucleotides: TGTGCCAGCAGCTTATTGGCGGGCTCCTACAATGAGCAGTTCTTC. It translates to CASSLLAGSYNEQFF.

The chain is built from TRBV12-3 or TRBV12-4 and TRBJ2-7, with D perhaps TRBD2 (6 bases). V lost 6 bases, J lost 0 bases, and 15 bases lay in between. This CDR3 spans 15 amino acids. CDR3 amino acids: CASSDGFGGSYEQYF. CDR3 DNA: TGTGCCAGCAGCGACGGCTTCGGGGGCTCCTACGAGCAGTACTTC.

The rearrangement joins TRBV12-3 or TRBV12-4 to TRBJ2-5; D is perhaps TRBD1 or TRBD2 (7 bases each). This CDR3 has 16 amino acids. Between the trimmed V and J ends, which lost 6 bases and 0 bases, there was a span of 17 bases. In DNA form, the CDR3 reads TGTGCCAGCAGCCCTCCGGGGGGACAGAACCAAGAGACCCAGTACTTC. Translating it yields CASSPPGGQNQETQYF.

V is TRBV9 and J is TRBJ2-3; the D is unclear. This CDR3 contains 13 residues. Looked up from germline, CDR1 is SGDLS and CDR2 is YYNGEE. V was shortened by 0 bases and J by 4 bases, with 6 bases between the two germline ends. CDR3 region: CASSVDRSDTQYF. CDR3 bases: TGTGCCAGCAGCGTAGACAGATCAGATACGCAGTATTTT.

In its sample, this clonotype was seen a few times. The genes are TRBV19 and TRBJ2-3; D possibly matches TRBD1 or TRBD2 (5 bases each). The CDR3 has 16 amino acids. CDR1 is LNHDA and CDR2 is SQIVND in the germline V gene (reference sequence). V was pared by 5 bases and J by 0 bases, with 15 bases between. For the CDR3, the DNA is TGTGCCAGTAGTCCGGGACCCCCGATCAGCACAGATACGCAGTATTTT. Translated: CASSPGPPISTDTQYF.

CDR3 in DNA: TGTGCCTGGAGCATAGCGGGAGGGCGCACAGATACGCAGTATTTT. Protein: CAWSIAGGRTDTQYF. The V gene is TRBV30, the J gene TRBJ2-3; 11 bases are shared with TRBD2. The CDR3 consists of 15 residues. Germline loops: CDR1 GTSNPN, CDR2 SVGIG (reference sequence). Unmatched junction bases numbered 3, after V lost 3 bases and J lost 1 base.

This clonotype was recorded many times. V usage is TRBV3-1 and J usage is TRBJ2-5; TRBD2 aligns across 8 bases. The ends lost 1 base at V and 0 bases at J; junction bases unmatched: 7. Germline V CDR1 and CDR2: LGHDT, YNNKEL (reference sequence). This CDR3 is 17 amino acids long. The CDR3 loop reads CASSQGRPSGYQETQYF. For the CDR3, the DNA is TGTGCCAGCAGCCAAGGAAGGCCTAGCGGGTACCAAGAGACCCAGTACTTC.

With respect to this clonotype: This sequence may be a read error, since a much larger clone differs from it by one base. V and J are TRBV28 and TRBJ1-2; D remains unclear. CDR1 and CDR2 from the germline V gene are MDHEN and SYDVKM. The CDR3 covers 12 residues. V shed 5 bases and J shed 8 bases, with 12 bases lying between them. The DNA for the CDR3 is TGTGCCAGCAGTATCAGACACCGCGGCTACACCTTC. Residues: CASSIRHRGYTF.

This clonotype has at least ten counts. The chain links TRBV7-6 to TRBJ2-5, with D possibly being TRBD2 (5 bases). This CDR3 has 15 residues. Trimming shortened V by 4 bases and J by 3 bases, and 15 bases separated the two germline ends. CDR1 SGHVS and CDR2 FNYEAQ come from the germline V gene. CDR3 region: CASSSAFTREETQYF. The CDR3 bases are TGTGCCAGCAGCTCCGCCTTTACTAGAGAAGAGACCCAGTACTTC. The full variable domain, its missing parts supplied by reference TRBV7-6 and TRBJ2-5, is GAGVSQSPRYKVTKRGQDVALRCDPISGHVSLYWYRQALGQGPEFLTYFNYEAQQDKSGLPNDRFSAERPEGSISTLTIQRTEQRDSAMYRCASSSAFTREETQYFGPGTRLLVL.

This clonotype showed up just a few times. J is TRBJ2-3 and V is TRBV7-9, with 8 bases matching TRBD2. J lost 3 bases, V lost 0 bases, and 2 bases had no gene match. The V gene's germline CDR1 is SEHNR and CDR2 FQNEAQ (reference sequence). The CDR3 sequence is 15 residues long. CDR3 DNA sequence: TGTGCCAGCAGCTTAGCCACTAGCGGTACAGATACGCAGTATTTT. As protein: CASSLATSGTDTQYF.

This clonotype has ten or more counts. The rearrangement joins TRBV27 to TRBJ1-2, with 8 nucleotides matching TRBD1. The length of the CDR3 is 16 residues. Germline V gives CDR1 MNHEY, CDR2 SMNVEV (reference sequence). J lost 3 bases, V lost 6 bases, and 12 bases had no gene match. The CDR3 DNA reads TGTGCCAGCAGCGCCCGCCCCGTGGACAGGGACTATGGCTACACCTTC. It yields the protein CASSARPVDRDYGYTF.

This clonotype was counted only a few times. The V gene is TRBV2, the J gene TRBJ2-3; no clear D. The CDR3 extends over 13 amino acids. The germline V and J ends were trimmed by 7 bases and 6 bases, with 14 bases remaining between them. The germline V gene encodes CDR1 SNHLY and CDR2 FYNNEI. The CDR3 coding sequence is TGTGCCAGCAATTTCCAAGCCTTCGATACGCAGTATTTT. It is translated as CASNFQAFDTQYF.

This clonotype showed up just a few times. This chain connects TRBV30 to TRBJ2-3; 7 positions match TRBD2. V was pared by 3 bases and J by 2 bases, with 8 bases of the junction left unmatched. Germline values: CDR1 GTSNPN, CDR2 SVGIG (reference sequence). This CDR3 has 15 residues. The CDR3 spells CAWSEGGRATDTQYF. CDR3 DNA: TGTGCCTGGAGCGAGGGAGGGAGAGCCACAGATACGCAGTATTTT.

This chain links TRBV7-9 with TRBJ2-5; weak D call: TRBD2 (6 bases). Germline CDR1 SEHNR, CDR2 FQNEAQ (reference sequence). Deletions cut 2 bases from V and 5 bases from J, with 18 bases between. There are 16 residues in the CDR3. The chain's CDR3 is CASSLTPGLPGETQYF. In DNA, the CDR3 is TGTGCCAGCAGCTTAACCCCGGGACTCCCTGGGGAGACCCAGTACTTC.

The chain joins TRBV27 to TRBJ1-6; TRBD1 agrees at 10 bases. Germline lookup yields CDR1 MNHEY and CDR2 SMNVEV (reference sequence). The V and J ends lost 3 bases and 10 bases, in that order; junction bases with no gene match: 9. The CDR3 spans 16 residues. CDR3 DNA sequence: TGTGCCAGCAGTTTTTGGGGGACAGGGGCAAGCTCACCCCTCCACTTT. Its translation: CASSFWGTGASSPLHF.

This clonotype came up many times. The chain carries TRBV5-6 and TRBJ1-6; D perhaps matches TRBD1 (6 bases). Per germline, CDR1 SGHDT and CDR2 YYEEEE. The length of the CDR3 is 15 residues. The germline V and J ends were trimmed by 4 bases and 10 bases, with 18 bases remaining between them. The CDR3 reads CASSGNQGLASPLHF. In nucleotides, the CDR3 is TGTGCCAGCAGCGGAAACCAGGGGCTAGCCTCACCCCTCCACTTT.

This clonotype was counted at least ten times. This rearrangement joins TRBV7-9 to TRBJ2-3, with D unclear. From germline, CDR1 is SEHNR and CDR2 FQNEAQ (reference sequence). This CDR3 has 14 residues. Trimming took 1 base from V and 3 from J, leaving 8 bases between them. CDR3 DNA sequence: TGTGCCAGCAGCTTAGACTCTAGGACAGATACGCAGTATTTT. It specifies CASSLDSRTDTQYF. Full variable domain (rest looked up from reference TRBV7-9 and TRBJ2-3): DTGVSQNPRHKITKRGQNVTFRCDPISEHNRLYWYRQTLGQGPEFLTYFQNEAQLEKSRLLSDRFSAERPKGSFSTLEIQRTEQGDSAMYLCASSLDSRTDTQYFGPGTRLTVL.

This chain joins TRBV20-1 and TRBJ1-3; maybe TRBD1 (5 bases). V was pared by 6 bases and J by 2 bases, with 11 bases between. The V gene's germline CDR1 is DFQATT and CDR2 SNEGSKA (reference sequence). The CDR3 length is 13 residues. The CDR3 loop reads CSASLGAGNTIYF. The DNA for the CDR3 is TGCAGTGCCTCGCTGGGGGCTGGAAACACCATATATTTT.